This is a list of T cell receptor beta chains from one sample in a study of metastatic and nonmetastatic thyroid tumors. TCRdb re-called clones via MiXCR from the PCR reads. There are some 38,000 clones in the sample; about 45% occur only once, and roughly 25% lies in the top ten. The sequencing sample was made of tumor tissue. The receptors shown here come from a male donor with papillary thyroid cancer or a benign thyroid nodule (not recorded which). Some clones in this sample may be carry-over from other donors' samples. Both conserved end residues are part of each CDR3. The D gene is left open where the match is weak. The listing skips clone size in some rows; elsewhere it reads once, few, many or a size class.

-	-	TRBJ1-1	TRBV6-1	CASGRQSTEAFF	TGTGCCAGCGGACGACAGAGCACTGAAGCTTTCTTT
-	-	TRBJ2-2	TRBV4-2	CASSQDGQGTGELFF	TGTGCCAGCAGCCAAGACGGTCAGGGTACCGGGGAGCTGTTTTTT
few	-	TRBJ1-1	TRBV2	CASSGGGLTEAFF	TGTGCCAGCAGTGGTGGAGGTCTAACTGAAGCTTTCTTT
few	TRBD2	TRBJ2-2	TRBV12-3/TRBV12-4	CASSPGDPGLAGELFF	TGTGCCAGCAGCCCGGGAGATCCGGGACTAGCCGGGGAGCTGTTTTTT
-	TRBD2	TRBJ2-1	TRBV19	CASRKTGLVANEQFF	TGTGCCAGTAGAAAAACGGGACTAGTCGCGAATGAGCAGTTCTTC
few	-	TRBJ1-1	TRBV15	CATSRDTAEAFF	TGTGCCACCAGCAGAGATACCGCTGAAGCTTTCTTT
-	-	TRBJ2-7	TRBV28	CASISGSSYEQYF	TGTGCCAGCATTTCGGGTAGCTCCTACGAGCAGTACTTC
few	-	TRBJ2-7	TRBV12-3/TRBV12-4	CASSLAHYEQYF	TGTGCCAGCAGTTTAGCCCATTACGAGCAGTACTTC
-	-	TRBJ1-2	TRBV6-1	CASSRGANYGYTF	TGTGCCAGCAGCCGGGGGGCGAACTATGGCTACACCTTC
medium-sized	-	TRBJ1-1	TRBV20-1	CSAAQWTAMNTEAFF	TGCAGTGCTGCGCAATGGACAGCCATGAACACTGAAGCTTTCTTT
-	TRBD1	TRBJ2-7	TRBV11-2	CASSESAGGGQYF	TGTGCCAGCTCTGAATCCGCAGGGGGCGGGCAGTACTTC
-	-	TRBJ1-2	TRBV6-5	CASSYSGYGYTF	TGTGCCAGCAGTTACTCAGGCTATGGCTACACCTTC
few	TRBD2	TRBJ2-1	TRBV19	CASRIGLAGTNEQFF	TGTGCCAGTAGGATCGGACTAGCGGGGACCAATGAGCAGTTCTTC
-	TRBD2	TRBJ2-3	TRBV20-1	CSAAPKIAGVSTDTQYF	TGCAGTGCGGCACCGAAAATAGCGGGAGTTAGCACAGATACGCAGTATTTT
-	TRBD2	TRBJ2-5	TRBV4-1	CASSQVGGREETQYF	TGCGCCAGCAGCCAAGTTGGTGGGAGGGAAGAGACCCAGTACTTC
-	-	TRBJ2-1	TRBV11-2	CASSYRGSIYNEQFF	TGTGCCAGCAGCTATAGGGGGTCGATTTACAATGAGCAGTTCTTC
-	-	TRBJ1-3	TRBV5-1	CASSLVGTSSGNTIYF	TGCGCCAGCAGCTTGGTCGGGACAAGCTCTGGAAACACCATATATTTT
few	-	TRBJ2-3	TRBV12-5	CASGLESVTDTQYF	TGTGCTAGTGGTTTGGAAAGTGTCACAGATACGCAGTATTTT
few	TRBD1	TRBJ2-3	TRBV24-1	CATSDLSQGALTDTQYF	TGTGCCACCAGTGATTTATCGCAGGGGGCGTTAACAGATACGCAGTATTTT
-	-	TRBJ2-7	TRBV18	CASSPGTTYEQYF	TGTGCCAGCTCACCTGGGACCACCTACGAGCAGTACTTC
-	-	TRBJ2-3	TRBV20-1	CSAHRGGPDTQYF	TGCAGTGCTCACAGGGGGGGACCAGATACGCAGTATTTT
-	-	TRBJ1-1	TRBV28	CASIQPGTGDTEAFF	TGTGCCAGCATCCAACCCGGAACAGGCGACACTGAAGCTTTCTTT
few	-	TRBJ2-3	TRBV19	CASSIGNSHTDTQYF	TGTGCCAGTAGTATAGGGAACAGCCACACAGATACGCAGTATTTT
-	-	TRBJ1-5	TRBV30	CAWSDRTAIYSNQPQHF	TGTGCCTGGAGTGACCGGACAGCTATTTATAGCAATCAGCCCCAGCATTTT
-	-	TRBJ1-5	TRBV20-1	CSAPGQPFF	TGCAGTGCTCCGGGACAACCCTTTTTT
-	-	TRBJ2-6	TRBV20-1	CSAREGSGANVLTF	TGCAGTGCAAGAGAGGGTTCTGGGGCCAACGTCCTGACTTTC